These 18 T cell receptor beta chains came from one sample sequenced in a study of graft-versus-host responses after intestinal transplantation. Their recognized antigens are unknown. Method: immunoSEQ multiplex PCR; TCRdb's copy keeps in-frame clones and lacks some. The sample lists more than 85,000 clones, about 94% occurring once. The sequenced sample was unstimulated CD8+ T cells sorted from spleen or lymph node cells, obtained before intestinal transplant. The source of these receptors is a human donor who received an intestinal transplant.

V and J are TRBV5-4 and TRBJ2-3; perhaps TRBD2 as D (6 bases). CDR3 length equals 15 residues. Germline loops: CDR1 SGHNT, CDR2 YYREEE (reference sequence). V was pared by 4 bases and J by 5 bases, with 17 bases between. CDR3 sequence (DNA): TGTGCCAGCAGCCACATCGGACTAACGATAGATACGCAGTATTTT. It is translated as CASSHIGLTIDTQYF.

CDR3 DNA: TGTGCCAGCACCTTTAGCGGGAGGGAAGAGACCCAGTACTTC. This sequence encodes CASTFSGREETQYF. The V call is TRBV6-1, the J call TRBJ2-5, with 11 bases aligning to TRBD2. V was clipped by 7 bases and J by 3 bases; unmatched bases: 4. Per the germline V gene, CDR1 is MNHNS and CDR2 is SASEGT. The CDR3 is 14 amino acids.

The chain uses TRBV27 and TRBJ2-1, with TRBD2 identical over 11 bases. Germline V gene lookup returns CDR1 MNHEY and CDR2 SMNVEV (reference sequence). V lost 8 bases, J lost 2 bases, and 5 bases stayed unmatched. The CDR3 has 15 residues. The CDR3 protein is CASCIAGGTYNEQFF. CDR3 DNA: TGTGCCAGCTGTATAGCGGGGGGGACCTACAATGAGCAGTTCTTC.

The chain has TRBV15 and TRBJ1-2, with a tentative D call TRBD1 (6 bases). Germline V CDR1 and CDR2: LNHNV, YYDKDF (reference sequence). The CDR3 totals 14 residues. The V end lost 0 bases, the J end lost 3 bases, and 8 bases lay between the germline ends. CDR3 sequence: CATSRERGDYGYTF. CDR3 nucleotides: TGTGCCACCAGCAGAGAGAGGGGGGACTATGGCTACACCTTC.

The rearrangement links TRBV11-2 to TRBJ2-7; D not resolved. From germline, CDR1 is SGHAT and CDR2 FQNNGV. The CDR3 loop spans 14 amino acids. Trimming cost V 1 base and J 2 bases, with 9 bases left between them. The CDR3 nucleotides read TGTGCCAGCAGCTTAGGCGTGGAAGCCTACGAGCAGTACTTC. It specifies CASSLGVEAYEQYF.

The rearrangement uses TRBV5-1 and TRBJ2-7; 9 positions match TRBD1. This CDR3 region has 15 residues. V lost 4 bases, J lost 2 bases, and 7 bases stayed unmatched. CDR1 SGHRS and CDR2 YFSETQ come from the germline V gene. The CDR3 sequence: CASSPGQGQTYEQYF. CDR3 sequence (DNA): TGCGCCAGCAGCCCAGGACAGGGGCAGACCTACGAGCAGTACTTC.

The CDR3: CASSLALARSYEQYF. The DNA for the CDR3 is TGCGCCAGCAGCTTGGCCCTGGCCCGCTCCTACGAGCAGTACTTC. This chain joins TRBV5-1 and TRBJ2-7; D is undetermined. Trimming took 0 bases from V and 0 from J, leaving 10 bases between them. This CDR3 spans 15 amino acids. Germline lookup yields CDR1 SGHRS and CDR2 YFSETQ. Full variable domain (rest looked up from reference TRBV5-1 and TRBJ2-7): KAGVTQTPRYLIKTRGQQVTLSCSPISGHRSVSWYQQTPGQGLQFLFEYFSETQRNKGNFPGRFSGRQFSNSRSEMNVSTLELGDSALYLCASSLALARSYEQYFGPGTRLTVT.

J is TRBJ2-5 and V is TRBV13, with D hard to call. Germline CDR1 reads PRHDT; CDR2 reads FYEKMQ (reference sequence). CDR3 length: 12 residues. Trimming took off 3 bases at V and 1 base at J, with 3 bases between the two ends. CDR3: CASSFPQETQYF. As DNA, the CDR3 is TGTGCCAGCAGCTTCCCCCAAGAGACCCAGTACTTC.

This clone was seen a single time. The rearrangement uses TRBV28 and TRBJ1-3, with 9 bases lining up with TRBD1. The ends lost 7 bases at V and 6 bases at J; junction bases unmatched: 7. The CDR3 runs to 14 residues. Per the germline V gene, CDR1 is MDHEN and CDR2 is SYDVKM. The CDR3 coding sequence is TGTGCCAGCATGGACCGGACAGGGGAAAACACCATATATTTT. It yields the protein CASMDRTGENTIYF.

The genes are TRBV1 and TRBJ2-7; the D segment call TRBD2 is taken from the table without a DNA check. TRBV1 is a pseudogene. The CDR3 consists of 16 residues. The CDR3 sequence: CTSSQDRFSESYEQYF. The CDR3 DNA reads TGCACCAGCAGCCAAGATCGGTTTTCGGAGTCCTACGAGCAGTACTTC.

The rearrangement joins TRBV5-6 to TRBJ2-5, with a tentative D call TRBD2 (6 bases). CDR3 length: 17 residues. With 0 bases removed from V and 3 bases from J, the gap between germline ends came to 18 bases. Germline lookup yields CDR1 SGHDT and CDR2 YYEEEE. DNA for the CDR3: TGTGCCAGCAGCTTGGCCTTGAAGGGGCGGGAAGAAGAGACCCAGTACTTC. As protein: CASSLALKGREEETQYF.

The chain employs TRBV10-3 and TRBJ2-3, with 13 nucleotides matching TRBD2. Germline CDR1 ENHRY, CDR2 SYGVKD. The trim removed 2 bases at V and 7 bases at J, leaving 6 bases unmatched. The length of the CDR3 is 16 residues. DNA for the CDR3: TGTGCCATCAGTGAGCCCGGACTAGCGGGAGATCATACGCAGTATTTT. Protein sequence: CAISEPGLAGDHTQYF.

The chain links TRBV7-9 to TRBJ2-7; 10 bases are shared with TRBD2. Germline V CDR1 and CDR2: SEHNR, FQNEAQ (reference sequence). After removal of 3 bases from V and 6 bases from J, the junction contained 14 bases not matched to a gene. This CDR3 region has 17 residues. The CDR3 is CASSLPGLASPYSEQYF. In DNA form, the CDR3 reads TGTGCCAGCAGCTTGCCGGGACTAGCGAGTCCCTATAGCGAGCAGTACTTC.

The V gene is TRBV11-2, the J gene TRBJ2-5; TRBD1 is a possible D gene (5 bases). The V and J ends lost 1 base and 1 base respectively, with 7 bases between them. The CDR3 is made up of 14 amino acids. Germline V gives CDR1 SGHAT, CDR2 FQNNGV. CDR3 amino acids: CASSLGGLQETQYF. CDR3 bases: TGTGCCAGCAGCTTAGGGGGCCTCCAAGAGACCCAGTACTTC.

The V gene is TRBV28, the J gene TRBJ2-7; D uncertain. In germline, CDR1 is MDHEN, CDR2 SYDVKM. V was clipped by 6 bases and J by 6 bases, with 21 bases between them. This CDR3 has 15 amino acids. This chain's CDR3 is CASSPFGRPDLEQYF. The DNA for the CDR3 is TGTGCCAGCAGCCCCTTCGGACGCCCCGACCTCGAGCAGTACTTC.

The J gene is TRBJ2-7, the V gene TRBV15, with 9 bases lining up with TRBD2. The CDR3 runs 16 residues. Germline values: CDR1 LNHNV, CDR2 YYDKDF (reference sequence). V gave up 0 bases and J gave up 6 bases; unmatched junction bases: 9. In DNA form, the CDR3 reads TGTGCCACCAGCAGAGATCAGGGACTAGCTATTCCCGAGCAGTACTTC. This gives the protein CATSRDQGLAIPEQYF.

The V and J genes are TRBV19 and TRBJ2-7; D uncertain. The CDR3 loop spans 13 amino acids. Deletions cut 3 bases from V and 6 bases from J, with 12 bases between. Germline V CDR1 and CDR2: LNHDA, SQIVND (reference sequence). The CDR3 DNA is TGTGCCAGTAGTATGACCCCGGGCCCCGAGCAGTACTTC. The encoded protein is CASSMTPGPEQYF.

The V call is TRBV5-4, the J call TRBJ2-1, with 8 bases lining up with TRBD2. The CDR3 extends over 14 amino acids. J lost 9 bases, V lost 4 bases, and 9 bases had no gene match. Germline CDR1 is SGHNT and CDR2 is YYREEE (reference sequence). As DNA, the CDR3 is TGTGCCAGCAGCCCGGGGGGACTAGGGGGTGAGCAGTTCTTC. Its translation is CASSPGGLGGEQFF.